This TCR beta chain came from a study of OX40 agonist ivuxolimab in advanced cancers. Measured with immunoSEQ multiplex PCR; TCRdb has only the in-frame clones, and not every one. The sample has roughly 64,000 clones; roughly 89% are singletons. The clonotype comes from an adult with an advanced solid tumor such as melanoma, head and neck, liver or kidney cancer. The specimen comprised CD4+ or CD8+ T cells sorted from blood, sampled in a trial of the OX40 agonist ivuxolimab.

CDR3: CASSRRQGINIQYF. In DNA form, the CDR3 reads TGTGCCAGTAGCCGTCGACAGGGAATAAACATTCAGTACTTC. V is TRBV19 and J is TRBJ2-4; 7 bases fit TRBD1. The V segment lost 6 bases and the J segment 6 bases; nucleotides outside the gene matches: 8. The CDR3 length is 14 residues. CDR1 and CDR2 from the germline V gene are LNHDA and SQIVND (reference sequence).